This record covers a single TCR beta chain. With 0 bases removed from V and 0 bases from J, the gap between germline ends came to 2 bases. CDR1 KGHSH and CDR2 LQKENI come from the germline V gene. CDR3 length: 13 residues. After constant-region reverse-primer amplification, full-length variable regions underwent semi-nested PCR with Nested Universal Primer A. TCRdb re-called the 5' RACE reads through MiXCR, storing one row per CDR3 protein. The sample yields approximately 12,000 distinct CDR3 sequences, about 51% seen once. This chain joins TRBV18 and TRBJ2-5; D is undetermined. The sequence was obtained from a female donor with breast cancer. Sequencing used tumor-infiltrating naive CD4+ T cells sorted from the breast tumor. As to subset: naive CD4+ T cells, CD4+CD45RA+CD25-. The CDR3 sequence: CASSPPNQETQYF. The CDR3 nucleotides read TGTGCCAGCTCACCACCGAACCAAGAGACCCAGTACTTC.